What follows are 18 T cell receptor beta chains derived from one specimen sequenced in a study of blood T cell repertoires in COVID-19 (dated by TCRdb to 2020 to 2022). Libraries were constructed by the immunoSEQ multiplex PCR assay. TCRdb's version of the immuneACCESS table is confined to in-frame rearrangements and falls short of the full clone set. An unresolved V gene accounts for under half of the shortfall where checked; the remainder is of unknown origin. The sample table contains 250,000 to 300,000 clones; only one count was recorded for over 75% of them. The ten largest clonotypes hold just under 1% of the sample. Material: PBMCs or T cells enriched from blood (not recorded which). The receptors were gathered from a woman in her twenties or thirties who had recovered from COVID-19.

The V and J genes are TRBV7-9 and TRBJ1-5; D gene unclear. Per germline, CDR1 SEHNR and CDR2 FQNEAQ (reference sequence). Trimming stripped 2 bases from V and 4 bases from J, with 9 bases between. The CDR3 is 14 amino acids. DNA of the CDR3: TGTGCCAGCAGCTTAACGAACGGGAATCAGCCCCAGCATTTT. Protein: CASSLTNGNQPQHF.

The chain uses TRBV20-1 and TRBJ2-7; TRBD2 agrees at 8 bases. CDR3 length: 11 residues. Germline lookup yields CDR1 DFQATT and CDR2 SNEGSKA (reference sequence). The CDR3 sequence is CRPTRGDEQYF. CDR3 nucleotides: TGCAGACCGACGCGGGGGGACGAGCAGTACTTC.

V is TRBV27 and J is TRBJ1-2, with D possibly matching TRBD1 (5 bases). Germline CDR1 is MNHEY and CDR2 is SMNVEV (reference sequence). V was clipped by 2 bases and J by 2 bases, with 9 bases between them. The CDR3 runs to 14 residues. CDR3: CASSLNRGNYGYTF. The CDR3 DNA reads TGTGCCAGCAGTTTAAACCGGGGGAACTATGGCTACACCTTC.

The gene calls are TRBV5-4 and TRBJ2-2, with TRBD1 matching 9 bases. In germline, CDR1 is SGHNT, CDR2 YYREEE (reference sequence). The CDR3 is made up of 15 amino acids. The junction had 7 bases not matched to a gene; V was cut back by 4 bases and J by 6 bases. CDR3 amino acids: CASSRDRVLPGELFF. In DNA, the CDR3 is TGTGCCAGCAGCCGGGACAGGGTTTTACCCGGGGAGCTGTTTTTT.

V usage is TRBV19 and J usage is TRBJ2-7; 9 bases fit TRBD1. The CDR3 is 15 residues long. Trimming took 5 bases from V and 2 from J; bases not matched to a gene: 7. The germline gives CDR1 LNHDA, CDR2 SQIVND (reference sequence). Here the CDR3 reads CASSVTGGGTYEQYF. In nucleotides, the CDR3 is TGTGCCAGTAGTGTAACAGGGGGCGGAACCTACGAGCAGTACTTC.

The chain has TRBV7-9 and TRBJ1-2; 10 bases line up with TRBD1. CDR1 SEHNR and CDR2 FQNEAQ come from the germline V gene (reference sequence). The V gene end was trimmed by 11 bases and the J gene end by 5 bases; junction bases not matched to a gene: 11. The CDR3 sequence is 14 residues long. The CDR3 sequence: CAGQKGQGKYGYTF. The CDR3 region has the DNA TGTGCCGGGCAGAAGGGACAGGGGAAGTATGGCTACACCTTC.

The chain recombines TRBV28 with TRBJ2-5; D is undetermined. Deletions cut 3 bases from V and 2 bases from J, with 10 bases between. CDR3 length: 14 amino acids. Germline CDR1 is MDHEN and CDR2 is SYDVKM. The CDR3 protein is CASSFLQIQETQYF. DNA for the CDR3: TGTGCCAGCAGTTTTTTGCAGATTCAAGAGACCCAGTACTTC.

The rearrangement joins TRBV7-9 to TRBJ2-3; 9 bases match TRBD1. This CDR3 has 17 residues. Trimming at V came to 2 bases and at J to 1 base, leaving 7 bases not matched to a gene. Germline values: CDR1 SEHNR, CDR2 FQNEAQ (reference sequence). The CDR3 coding sequence is TGTGCCAGCAGCTTAACAGGGGGCGCGGGAGGCACAGATACGCAGTATTTT. This translates into CASSLTGGAGGTDTQYF.

This chain links TRBV5-1 with TRBJ2-7; D perhaps matches TRBD2 (6 bases). CDR1 SGHRS and CDR2 YFSETQ come from the germline V gene. This CDR3 comprises 13 residues. Trimming removed 2 bases at V and 4 bases at J, with 10 bases between. The CDR3 coding sequence is TGCGCCAGCAGCTTCGGCGGGGAGTACGAGCAGTACTTC. It is translated as CASSFGGEYEQYF. Filled out from reference TRBV5-1 and TRBJ2-7, the complete variable domain reads KAGVTQTPRYLIKTRGQQVTLSCSPISGHRSVSWYQQTPGQGLQFLFEYFSETQRNKGNFPGRFSGRQFSNSRSEMNVSTLELGDSALYLCASSFGGEYEQYFGPGTRLTVT.

This chain links TRBV24-1 with TRBJ2-3; TRBD1 agrees at 9 bases. This CDR3 has 16 residues. Germline values: CDR1 KGHDR, CDR2 SFDVKD. Trimming took 0 bases from V and 6 from J; bases not matched to a gene: 6. The CDR3 DNA follows: TGTGCCACCAGTGATTTGGGGACAGGGAGGATGGATACGCAGTATTTT. The encoded protein is CATSDLGTGRMDTQYF.

This clone was seen a few times. This sequence joins TRBV7-8 and TRBJ1-4, with a tentative D call TRBD1 (5 bases). Germline V gives CDR1 SGHVS, CDR2 FQNEAQ. Between the trimmed V and J ends, which lost 0 bases and 6 bases, there was a span of 14 bases. The CDR3 length is 16 residues. The CDR3: CASSLALANRHEKLFF. CDR3 bases: TGTGCCAGCAGCTTAGCGCTTGCAAACAGGCATGAAAAACTGTTTTTT.

The chain employs TRBV10-2 and TRBJ2-5; perhaps TRBD1 as D (5 bases). This CDR3 comprises 16 residues. V gave up 3 bases and J gave up 0 bases, with 14 bases separating them. Per germline, CDR1 WSHSY and CDR2 SAAADI. The CDR3 DNA is TGCGCCAGCAGTGATGTCAGGGAACGAGACCAAGAGACCCAGTACTTC. This gives the protein CASSDVRERDQETQYF.

The chain has TRBV7-2 and TRBJ1-4; maybe TRBD1 (6 bases). This CDR3 contains 13 residues. Trimming pared 6 bases from V and 3 bases from J, leaving 8 bases between. Germline V gene data show CDR1 as SGHTA and CDR2 as FQGNSA. CDR3 amino acids: CASRGQPNEKLFF. CDR3 in DNA: TGTGCCAGCAGAGGACAGCCTAATGAAAAACTGTTTTTT.

This clone was seen only a few times. The chain uses TRBV27 and TRBJ1-3, with D tentatively TRBD1 (5 bases). The length of the CDR3 is 14 residues. Germline CDR1 MNHEY, CDR2 SMNVEV (reference sequence). V was clipped by 2 bases and J by 2 bases, with 7 bases between them. CDR3 in amino acids: CASSLPGTGNTIYF. The CDR3 DNA sequence: TGTGCCAGCAGTTTACCAGGGACTGGAAACACCATATATTTT.

The chain is built from TRBV29-1 and TRBJ1-2; 7 bases align to TRBD1. Germline values: CDR1 SQVTM, CDR2 ANQGSEA. The CDR3 covers 11 residues. V lost 8 bases to trimming and J lost 8 bases; unmatched junction nucleotides: 8. The CDR3 DNA follows: TGCAGCTTTCTACAGGGGTTAGGCTACACCTTC. Encoded protein: CSFLQGLGYTF.

CDR3 DNA: TGTGCCAGCAGCTCCCGCACGGTAGCCCAGCAAGAGACCCAGTACTTC. Translating gives CASSSRTVAQQETQYF. The chain joins TRBV7-6 to TRBJ2-5; D uncertain. Germline CDR1 and CDR2: SGHVS and FNYEAQ. The CDR3 length is 16 residues. Trimming cost V 4 bases and J 2 bases, with 17 bases left between them.

The CDR3 protein is CASSLGRDRGLYGYTF. CDR3 bases: TGTGCCAGCAGCTTAGGTCGGGACAGGGGCTTATATGGCTACACCTTC. This rearrangement joins TRBV7-9 to TRBJ1-2, with 10 bases identical to TRBD1. Germline lookup yields CDR1 SEHNR and CDR2 FQNEAQ (reference sequence). The CDR3 has 16 residues. Trimming at V came to 1 base and at J to 5 bases, leaving 7 bases not matched to a gene. The whole variable domain, remainder taken from reference TRBV7-9 and TRBJ1-2, is DTGVSQNPRHKITKRGQNVTFRCDPISEHNRLYWYRQTLGQGPEFLTYFQNEAQLEKSRLLSDRFSAERPKGSFSTLEIQRTEQGDSAMYLCASSLGRDRGLYGYTFGSGTRLTVV.

This rearrangement joins TRBV18 to TRBJ2-7; D is possibly TRBD2 (6 bases). V was trimmed by 4 bases and J by 1 base, leaving 17 bases between them. This CDR3 comprises 16 residues. Germline assignment: CDR1 KGHSH and CDR2 LQKENI. The CDR3 reads CASSRGYGGRSYEQYF. As DNA, the CDR3 is TGTGCCAGCTCACGGGGGTACGGAGGGCGATCCTACGAGCAGTACTTC.